Given below is one TCR beta chain in context. This specimen belongs to a study of technical replicates of blood from a few donors. Germline CDR1 SGHTA, CDR2 FQGTGA. The V segment lost 1 base and the J segment 2 bases; nucleotides outside the gene matches: 3. The CDR3 is 15 amino acids. The protocol was immunoSEQ multiplex PCR, while the TCRdb copy is restricted to in-frame clones and leaves out a portion. Altogether about 100,000 clones are present, 90% to 97% being singletons, with the ten largest covering roughly 0.33%. The sequence was obtained from a human donor in good health. Sequenced input: T cells isolated from PBMCs. This rearrangement joins TRBV7-3 to TRBJ2-3; 7 bases line up with TRBD1. The CDR3 nucleotides read TGTGCCAGCAGCTTAAGTGGACAGGACACAGATACGCAGTATTTT. This translates into CASSLSGQDTDTQYF. The full variable domain, with the rest looked up from reference TRBV7-3 and TRBJ2-3, is GAGVSQTPSNKVTEKGKYVELRCDPISGHTALYWYRQSLGQGPEFLIYFQGTGAADDSGLPNDRFFAVRPEGSVSTLKIQRTERGDSAVYLCASSLSGQDTDTQYFGPGTRLTVL.